The next 30 T cell receptor beta chains were all read from a single sample in a study of Ad26.COV2.S vaccination and SARS-CoV-2 variants. Assay used: immunoSEQ multiplex PCR; TCRdb lists only in-frame clones, some missing. The data hold about 370,000 clones, with more than 85% observed a single time. This sample's treatment: roughly 20 received Ad26.COV2.S at low or high dose, single or two shots; roughly five received placebo; per-sample allocation not given. The investigators took samples on day 63 after the first vaccine or placebo injection. Specimen: peripheral blood, collected in a trial of Ad26.COV2.S vaccine versus placebo. The receptor source for this set is a person between 18 and 65 years old who received the Ad26.COV2.S COVID-19 vaccine or a placebo.

The CDR3, as DNA: TGCGCCAGCAGCGGTCATATGAACACTGAAGCTTTCTTT. It translates to CASSGHMNTEAFF. This chain connects TRBV5-1 to TRBJ1-1; D call uncertain. This CDR3 is 13 amino acids long. Germline V gene sequence: CDR1 SGHRS, CDR2 YFSETQ. V lost 4 bases to trimming and J lost 0 bases, with 7 bases between them.

The CDR3 region is CASGLNIWAGRDTEAFF. The DNA for the CDR3 is TGTGCTAGTGGTTTGAATATTTGGGCAGGGAGGGACACTGAAGCTTTCTTT. This sequence joins TRBV12-5 and TRBJ1-1, with D tentatively TRBD1 (5 bases). The CDR3 is made up of 17 amino acids. V was pared by 2 bases and J by 3 bases, with 19 bases between. Germline V gene data show CDR1 as LGHNT and CDR2 as FRNRAP.

The chain combines TRBV7-9 with TRBJ2-1; D is ambiguous. V dropped 6 bases and J dropped 6 bases, with 9 bases sitting between them. The CDR3 consists of 12 residues. Germline CDR1 SEHNR, CDR2 FQNEAQ (reference sequence). Written as DNA, the CDR3 is TGTGCCAGCAGACAACTCGGCAATGAGCAGTTCTTC. It specifies CASRQLGNEQFF.

The V call is TRBV3-1 (or the pseudogene TRBV3-2), the J call TRBJ2-1; 7 bases fit TRBD1. The CDR3 spans 12 residues. Germline CDR1 and CDR2: LGHDT and YNNKEL (reference sequence). Trimming removed 8 bases from V and 7 bases from J; junction bases left unmatched: 5. The CDR3 here is CASGNRGNEQFF. The CDR3 nucleotides are TGTGCCAGCGGAAACAGGGGAAATGAGCAGTTCTTC.

The chain has TRBV7-9 and TRBJ1-6; D unresolved. The CDR3 is 15 amino acids. CDR1 SEHNR and CDR2 FQNEAQ come from the germline V gene (reference sequence). Trimming stripped 1 base from V and 9 bases from J, with 13 bases between. CDR3 coding DNA: TGTGCCAGCAGCTTAGACTTGGTTAGCAGTTCACCCCTCCACTTT. Protein product: CASSLDLVSSSPLHF.

V gene TRBV10-3 combines with J gene TRBJ2-1; 7 bases are a match to TRBD1. This CDR3 is 13 amino acids long. From germline, CDR1 is ENHRY and CDR2 SYGVKD. Trimming took 6 bases from V and 8 from J; bases not matched to a gene: 7. CDR3 DNA: TGTGCCATCAGGCAGGGGGTAAGGGATGAGCAGTTCTTC. Protein product: CAIRQGVRDEQFF.

This chain joins TRBV5-6 and TRBJ1-1; D gene ambiguous. Germline lookup yields CDR1 SGHDT and CDR2 YYEEEE. This CDR3 has 15 amino acids. The V end was cut by 4 bases, the J end by 0 bases, with 13 bases between. CDR3 nucleotide sequence: TGTGCCAGCAGCCCGACGGGCGGCATGAACACTGAAGCTTTCTTT. It codes for CASSPTGGMNTEAFF.

The rearrangement joins TRBV5-1 to TRBJ2-5; 8 positions match TRBD2. The CDR3 is made up of 15 amino acids. Germline V lookup: CDR1 SGHRS, CDR2 YFSETQ. Trimming removed 8 bases from V and 3 bases from J; junction bases left unmatched: 12. The CDR3 DNA follows: TGCGCCAGTTCCACCGGCGGGGGGCGGGAAGAGACCCAGTACTTC. Encoded protein: CASSTGGGREETQYF.

For the CDR3, the DNA is TGTGCCAGCCTCGGGGGATTCGGTCAGCCCCAGCATTTT. This encodes CASLGGFGQPQHF. The chain links TRBV2 to TRBJ1-5, with D possibly being TRBD1 (5 bases). The germline V gene has CDR1 SNHLY and CDR2 FYNNEI. This CDR3 spans 13 amino acids. V was shortened by 8 bases and J by 6 bases, with 14 bases between the two germline ends.

The J gene is TRBJ1-2, the V gene TRBV2; 10 positions match TRBD1. The ends lost 7 bases at V and 8 bases at J; junction bases unmatched: 7. CDR1 SNHLY and CDR2 FYNNEI come from the germline V gene. This CDR3 spans 13 amino acids. The CDR3 reads CASTGQGVKGYTF. In DNA, the CDR3 is TGTGCCAGCACCGGACAGGGGGTAAAAGGCTACACCTTC.

This clone was observed once. The chain links TRBV6-5 to TRBJ2-4, with TRBD1 as a possible D gene (6 bases). Germline V gives CDR1 MNHEY, CDR2 SVGAGI. The CDR3 runs to 15 residues. V lost 6 bases, J lost 0 bases, and 12 bases lay in between. CDR3 nucleotide sequence: TGTGCCAGCAGCCAGGGACATTTAGCCAAAAACATTCAGTACTTC. As protein: CASSQGHLAKNIQYF.

The V gene is TRBV6-2 or TRBV6-3, the J gene TRBJ2-7, with 8 nucleotides matching TRBD2. The CDR3 extends over 16 amino acids. CDR1 is MNHEY and CDR2 is SVGEGT in the germline V gene. V lost 0 bases, J lost 6 bases, and 10 bases stayed unmatched. The CDR3 bases are TGTGCCAGCAGTTACTCCTACCCGGGACTAGGATCCGAGCAGTACTTC. Translating it yields CASSYSYPGLGSEQYF.

The genes are TRBV7-9 and TRBJ1-2; D is perhaps TRBD1 (5 bases). V was cut by 2 bases and J by 3 bases, with 10 bases left in between. The CDR3 has 14 amino acids. Per germline, CDR1 SEHNR and CDR2 FQNEAQ (reference sequence). The CDR3 reads CASSLFGRDYGYTF. The CDR3 DNA sequence: TGTGCCAGCAGCTTATTTGGCAGGGACTATGGCTACACCTTC.

This clone turned up a few times. The J gene is TRBJ1-1, the V gene TRBV19; TRBD1 matches at 11 bases. The length of the CDR3 is 17 residues. The V and J ends lost 3 bases and 0 bases, in that order; junction bases with no gene match: 6. Per germline, CDR1 LNHDA and CDR2 SQIVND (reference sequence). CDR3 amino acids: CASSIWTGGPVNTEAFF. The CDR3 region has the DNA TGTGCCAGTAGTATCTGGACAGGGGGCCCGGTGAACACTGAAGCTTTCTTT.

This chain links TRBV6-4 with TRBJ2-1; D is tentatively TRBD1 or TRBD2 (5 bases each). V lost 2 bases to trimming and J lost 2 bases, with 10 bases between them. From germline, CDR1 is MRHNA and CDR2 SNTAGT. This CDR3 spans 15 amino acids. The CDR3 loop is CASSDGTQTYNEQFF. The CDR3 region has the DNA TGTGCCAGCAGTGACGGGACGCAGACCTACAATGAGCAGTTCTTC.

The chain joins TRBV11-2 to TRBJ1-1; 7 bases are a match to TRBD1. The ends lost 5 bases at V and 3 bases at J; junction bases unmatched: 9. CDR1 is SGHAT, CDR2 FQNNGV, per germline. The length of the CDR3 is 15 residues. CDR3 protein: CASSRTTGADTEAFF. CDR3 nucleotides: TGTGCCAGCAGCCGAACCACAGGGGCCGACACTGAAGCTTTCTTT.

The V gene is TRBV9, the J gene TRBJ2-1; D is possibly TRBD1 (6 bases). The length of the CDR3 is 13 residues. V gave up 0 bases and J gave up 9 bases, with 10 bases separating them. Per the germline V gene, CDR1 is SGDLS and CDR2 is YYNGEE. This CDR3 reads CASSVALGAEQFF. In DNA, the CDR3 is TGTGCCAGCAGCGTAGCCTTGGGGGCTGAGCAGTTCTTC.

This rearrangement joins TRBV29-1 to TRBJ2-5; no firm D call. CDR3 length equals 12 residues. From germline, CDR1 is SQVTM and CDR2 ANQGSEA. Trimming pared 4 bases from V and 1 base from J, leaving 7 bases between. In DNA form, the CDR3 reads TGCAGCGTTGTAACTTTCCAAGAGACCCAGTACTTC. Residues: CSVVTFQETQYF.

The V gene is TRBV29-1, the J gene TRBJ1-1; D not resolved. CDR1 and CDR2 from the germline V gene are SQVTM and ANQGSEA. V dropped 7 bases and J dropped 1 base, with 7 bases sitting between them. The CDR3 runs 11 residues. CDR3 coding DNA: TGCAGCGCATCCGGGAACACTGAAGCTTTCTTT. Its translation is CSASGNTEAFF. Using reference TRBV29-1 and TRBJ1-1 for the parts outside the CDR3, the full variable domain is SAVISQKPSRDICQRGTSLTIQCQVDSQVTMMFWYRQQPGQSLTLIATANQGSEATYESGFVIDKFPISRPNLTFSTLTVSNMSPEDSSIYLCSASGNTEAFFGQGTRLTVV.

This sequence joins TRBV3-1 (or the pseudogene TRBV3-2) and TRBJ1-1; 7 bases fit TRBD1. Germline V lookup: CDR1 LGHDT, CDR2 YNNKEL (reference sequence). V shed 0 bases, J shed 1 base, and the junction held 8 bases outside the gene matches. This CDR3 has 17 residues. CDR3 DNA: TGTGCCAGCAGCCAAGACTTAGGACAGGAGACGAACACTGAAGCTTTCTTT. Translated: CASSQDLGQETNTEAFF.

This clone was observed a few times. Other DNA sequences within the sample encode an identical CDR3. This rearrangement joins TRBV6-5 to TRBJ1-2, with D possibly being TRBD1 (5 bases). The germline V gene has CDR1 MNHEY and CDR2 SVGAGI. The CDR3 extends over 14 amino acids. Trimming left V 2 bases short and J 0 bases short, with 7 bases between. CDR3 sequence: CASSYRGSNYGYTF. CDR3 nucleotide sequence: TGTGCCAGCAGTTACAGGGGATCTAACTATGGCTACACCTTC.

The V gene is TRBV5-1, the J gene TRBJ2-7; the match to TRBD1 covers 9 bases. Germline V CDR1 and CDR2: SGHRS, YFSETQ. After removal of 0 bases from V and 3 bases from J, the junction contained 4 bases not matched to a gene. This CDR3 region has 15 residues. The CDR3 protein is CASSLGGQGGYEQYF. CDR3 in DNA: TGCGCCAGCAGCTTGGGGGGACAGGGTGGCTACGAGCAGTACTTC.

The rearrangement joins TRBV19 to TRBJ1-2; 8 bases match TRBD1. Germline lookup yields CDR1 LNHDA and CDR2 SQIVND (reference sequence). Trimming took 5 bases from V and 1 from J; bases not matched to a gene: 3. This CDR3 has 14 residues. The CDR3 region has the DNA TGTGCCAGTAGTGAGACAGGGGTTAACTATGGCTACACCTTC. It codes for CASSETGVNYGYTF. The whole variable domain, filled in from reference TRBV19 and TRBJ1-2, reads DGGITQSPKYLFRKEGQNVTLSCEQNLNHDAMYWYRQDPGQGLRLIYYSQIVNDFQKGDIAEGYSVSREKKESFPLTVTSAQKNPTAFYLCASSETGVNYGYTFGSGTRLTVV.

The chain links TRBV27 to TRBJ2-1; D possibly matches TRBD1 or TRBD2 (5 bases each). V was trimmed by 2 bases and J by 10 bases, leaving 12 bases between them. The CDR3 contains 13 residues. The germline CDR1 and CDR2 sequences are MNHEY and SMNVEV (reference sequence). CDR3 sequence reads: CASSLPGRREQFF. CDR3 bases: TGTGCCAGCAGTTTACCGGGACGGAGGGAGCAGTTCTTC.

This chain joins TRBV10-1 and TRBJ2-2; D not resolved. Germline values: CDR1 WNHNN, CDR2 SYGVQD (reference sequence). Trimming left V 2 bases short and J 6 bases short, with 7 bases between. This CDR3 contains 13 residues. The CDR3 nucleotides read TGCGCCAGCAGTGAGGCGGAGCCCGGGGAGCTGTTTTTT. Its translation is CASSEAEPGELFF.

The rearrangement links TRBV27 to TRBJ2-7; 10 bases are a match to TRBD1. CDR1 is MNHEY, CDR2 SMNVEV, per germline (reference sequence). CDR3 length: 18 residues. The V segment lost 3 bases and the J segment 2 bases; nucleotides outside the gene matches: 13. CDR3 sequence: CASSLAPTGQGFPYEQYF. The CDR3 bases are TGTGCCAGCAGTTTGGCCCCCACGGGACAGGGGTTTCCCTACGAGCAGTACTTC.

This sequence joins TRBV29-1 and TRBJ1-1; D may be TRBD1 (6 bases). The CDR3 totals 13 residues. Trimming removed 6 bases from V and 0 bases from J, with 11 bases in between. Germline assignment: CDR1 SQVTM and CDR2 ANQGSEA. CDR3 in DNA: TGCAGCGTAAGGGACAAGTTGAACACTGAAGCTTTCTTT. This sequence encodes CSVRDKLNTEAFF. Combining the CDR3 with reference TRBV29-1 and TRBJ1-1 gives the whole variable domain SAVISQKPSRDICQRGTSLTIQCQVDSQVTMMFWYRQQPGQSLTLIATANQGSEATYESGFVIDKFPISRPNLTFSTLTVSNMSPEDSSIYLCSVRDKLNTEAFFGQGTRLTVV.

This chain connects TRBV4-1 to TRBJ2-1, with TRBD2 matching 13 bases. Germline loops: CDR1 MGHRA, CDR2 YSYEKL. This CDR3 region has 16 residues. Trimming at V came to 2 bases and at J to 8 bases, leaving 6 bases not matched to a gene. Here the CDR3 reads CASSQPLAGGHYEQFF. CDR3 nucleotides: TGCGCCAGCAGCCAACCACTAGCGGGGGGGCATTATGAGCAGTTCTTC.

This chain connects TRBV5-4 to TRBJ2-7; the match to TRBD2 covers 8 bases. Per germline, CDR1 SGHNT and CDR2 YYREEE (reference sequence). The CDR3 covers 14 residues. V shed 2 bases and J 3 bases; nucleotides not matched to a gene: 4. The CDR3 DNA sequence: TGTGCCAGCAGCTTCTCCGGGACTAGCTACGAGCAGTACTTC. Amino acids: CASSFSGTSYEQYF.

The rearrangement links TRBV3-1 (or the pseudogene TRBV3-2) to TRBJ1-2, with no clear D. CDR1 and CDR2 from the germline V gene are LGHDT and YNNKEL (reference sequence). V dropped 0 bases and J dropped 6 bases, with 14 bases sitting between them. This CDR3 is built from 15 residues. The CDR3 protein is CASSQETQGGDGYTF. The CDR3, as DNA: TGTGCCAGCAGCCAAGAAACTCAAGGAGGAGATGGCTACACCTTC.